This TCR beta chain comes out of a study of early stage breast cancer tumors. The ends were cut back, 8 bases at V and 0 bases at J, with 11 bases in the middle. The CDR3 spans 13 residues. CDR1 and CDR2 from the germline V gene are SNHLY and FYNNEI. Repertoires were generated with immunoSEQ multiplex PCR, while TCRdb's copy carries only in-frame clones and drops some. The sample holds about 28,000 clones; roughly 50% are singletons and the top ten take more than 8%. The specimen sequenced was breast tumor tissue. The J gene is TRBJ2-7, the V gene TRBV2; maybe TRBD2 (5 bases). The TCR comes from a person in their fifties with breast cancer. Here the CDR3 reads CASLSASSYEQYF. The CDR3 DNA follows: TGTGCCAGCCTTAGCGCAAGCTCCTACGAGCAGTACTTC.